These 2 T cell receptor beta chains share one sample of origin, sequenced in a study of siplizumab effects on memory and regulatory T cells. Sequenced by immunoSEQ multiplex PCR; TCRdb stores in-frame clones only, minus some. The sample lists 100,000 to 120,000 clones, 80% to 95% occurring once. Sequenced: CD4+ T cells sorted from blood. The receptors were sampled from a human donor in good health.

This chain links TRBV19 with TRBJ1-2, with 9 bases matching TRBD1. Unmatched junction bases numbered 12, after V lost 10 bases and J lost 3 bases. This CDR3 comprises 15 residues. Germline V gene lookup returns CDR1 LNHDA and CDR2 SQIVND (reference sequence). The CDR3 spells CATSKTGTGHYGYTF. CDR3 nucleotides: TGTGCCACTTCTAAGACGGGGACAGGGCACTATGGCTACACCTTC. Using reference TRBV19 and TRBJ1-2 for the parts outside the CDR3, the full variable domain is DGGITQSPKYLFRKEGQNVTLSCEQNLNHDAMYWYRQDPGQGLRLIYYSQIVNDFQKGDIAEGYSVSREKKESFPLTVTSAQKNPTAFYLCATSKTGTGHYGYTFGSGTRLTVV.

Here the CDR3 reads CASSAKPGQFVGELFF. Written as DNA, the CDR3 is TGTGCCAGTAGTGCGAAACCGGGACAGTTCGTCGGGGAGCTGTTTTTT. The genes are TRBV19 and TRBJ2-2; TRBD1 agrees at 7 bases. There are 16 residues in the CDR3. The J segment lost 7 bases and the V segment lost 5 bases, leaving 13 bases of the junction unmatched. CDR1 and CDR2 (germline): LNHDA, SQIVND (reference sequence). Using reference TRBV19 and TRBJ2-2 for the parts outside the CDR3, the full variable domain is DGGITQSPKYLFRKEGQNVTLSCEQNLNHDAMYWYRQDPGQGLRLIYYSQIVNDFQKGDIAEGYSVSREKKESFPLTVTSAQKNPTAFYLCASSAKPGQFVGELFFGEGSRLTVL.